This T cell receptor beta chain was sequenced in a study of blood T cells in healthy people across ages. Sample-barcoded 5' priming and a J-beta primer mix drove a second PCR of about 6 to 12 cycles. Each CDR3 protein is one row after TCRdb ran MiXCR on the 5' RACE reads. The table lists 1.5 million to 2 million distinct CDR3 sequences, less than 50% of them singletons, with 2.1% in the top ten. CDR1 and CDR2 (germline): SGHDT, YYEEEE. This CDR3 is built from 14 residues. Sequencing was done on a sample of blood. This sequence was found in a woman aged 40 to 49 in good health. V usage is TRBV5-6 and J usage is TRBJ2-7; D possibly corresponds to TRBD1 (6 bases). With the DNA end fitting TRBJ2-5 better, the J assignment may be wrong. The CDR3 DNA is TGTGCCAGCAGCCCAATGAACAGGGAAGAGACCCAGTACTTC. Protein: CASSPMNREETQYF.